This TCR beta chain was obtained from a study of blood T cell repertoires in COVID-19. Background on the study: Sites across the United States, Italy and Spain contributed samples from acute and convalescent COVID-19. Sources were T cells, B-cell-depleted T cells, or PBMCs; the material itself was cDNA or gDNA.

In the study's own analysis: Amplifying reference gene primers gave estimates of nucleated cell counts. Libraries were prepared by immunoSEQ multiplex PCR; TCRdb keeps only in-frame clonotypes and omits some of them. V, J and clone size reflect that table, while D and trimming were determined from the DNA. Here the sample spans about 35,000 clones, around 82% being singletons. V gave up 5 bases and J gave up 1 base; unmatched junction bases: 14. Per germline, CDR1 SGHNT and CDR2 YENEEA. The CDR3 is 19 residues long. The sequence derives from a man aged 50-60 years with acute or convalescent COVID-19. The chain joins TRBV11-3 to TRBJ2-2; 9 nucleotides agree with TRBD2. Sequencing was done on a sample of peripheral blood. The CDR3 sequence: CASSAIYSTSGENTGELFF. CDR3 sequence (DNA): TGTGCCAGCAGCGCCATTTACTCGACTAGCGGAGAGAACACCGGGGAGCTGTTTTTT.